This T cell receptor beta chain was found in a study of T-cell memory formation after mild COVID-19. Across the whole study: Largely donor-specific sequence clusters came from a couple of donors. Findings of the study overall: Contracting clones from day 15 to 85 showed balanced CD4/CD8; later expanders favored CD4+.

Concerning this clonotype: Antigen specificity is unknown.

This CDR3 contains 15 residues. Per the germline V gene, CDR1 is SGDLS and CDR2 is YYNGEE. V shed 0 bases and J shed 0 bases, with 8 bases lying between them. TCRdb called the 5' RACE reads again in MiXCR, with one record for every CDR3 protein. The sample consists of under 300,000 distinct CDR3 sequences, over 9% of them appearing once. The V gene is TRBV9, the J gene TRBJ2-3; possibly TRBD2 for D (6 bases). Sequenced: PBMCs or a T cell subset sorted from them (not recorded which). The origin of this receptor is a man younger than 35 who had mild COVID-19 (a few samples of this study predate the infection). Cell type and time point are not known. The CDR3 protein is CASSVVSGSTDTQYF. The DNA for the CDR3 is TGTGCCAGCAGCGTAGTTAGCGGCAGCACAGATACGCAGTATTTT.